The clone carrying this TCR beta chain appeared many times. Its matching antigen is unknown. TCR alpha and beta CDR3 regions were amplified from RNA using iRepertoire nested multiplex PCR. TCRdb reprocessed the multiplex PCR reads with MiXCR, giving one entry per CDR3 protein. The sample consists of approximately 190,000 distinct CDR3 sequences, about 31% of them appearing once. This sample is drawn from a study of glioma-infiltrating T cells. Study-level findings and limits: CDR3 overlap between tissue and blood was very small. Above-expected tissue-blood divergence occurred in all gliomas, most in low-grade ones.

This CDR3 is built from 15 residues. CDR1 is MGHRA and CDR2 is YSYEKL in the germline V gene. Trimming removed 3 bases from V and 5 bases from J, with 17 bases in between. The sequence was obtained from a human donor with low-grade glioma or glioblastoma, undergoing nonglioma brain surgery, or in good health (not recorded which). The sequencing sample was made of glioma tissue, nonneoplastic brain tissue, or PBMCs (not recorded which). This chain links TRBV4-1 with TRBJ2-7; D unresolved. CDR3 sequence (DNA): TGCGCCAGCAGCCAGGCCGCGGTCACCGAGGACGAGCAGTACTTC. Amino acids: CASSQAAVTEDEQYF.